This T cell receptor (beta chain) appears in the sequencing data of a study of T-cell reconstitution after alpha-beta-depleted transplantation in children. Study-wide results and caveats: After one year, T-cell counts and TCRbeta diversity mostly came from new T cells. At day 60, the high TCRbeta diversity found in some patients originated from recipient T cells and thymic progenitors that had survived.

This clonotype was seen many times. Its antigen is still unknown. Preparation of the TCRbeta library was carried out with unique molecular identifiers. In TCRdb, the PCR reads were re-called with MiXCR into one record per CDR3 protein. The sample consists of around 200,000 distinct CDR3 sequences, approximately 10% of them appearing once. Source: PBMCs, taken before TCRalphabeta/CD19-depleted stem cell transplant. The source of this sequence is a child less than two years old with acute myeloid leukemia, due to receive a stem cell transplant.

DNA of the CDR3: TGTGCCAGCAGCGTAGGTGGCTGGGGCGGCTACACCTTC. This codes for CASSVGGWGGYTF. The J gene is TRBJ1-2, the V gene TRBV9; TRBD1 might be the D (5 bases). CDR1 and CDR2 from the germline V gene are SGDLS and YYNGEE. This CDR3 contains 13 residues. The ends were cut back, 0 bases at V and 8 bases at J, with 11 bases in the middle.